This entry lists 24 T cell receptor beta chains sequenced from one sample in a study of T-cell reconstitution after alpha-beta-depleted transplantation in children. Molecular barcoding with unique molecular identifiers was used for the TCRbeta library. TCRdb independently ran MiXCR on the PCR reads; one entry per CDR3 protein. The sample yields some 550,000 distinct CDR3 sequences, around 20% seen once. Sequencing used PBMCs from the stem cell graft donor, obtained from the stem cell graft. These receptors were obtained from a human donor who donated a stem cell graft to a child with acute lymphoblastic leukemia.

The gene calls are TRBV3-1 and TRBJ2-7; no reliable D call. V lost 7 bases, J lost 0 bases, and 10 bases lay in between. The CDR3 is 13 amino acids. Germline V gives CDR1 LGHDT, CDR2 YNNKEL (reference sequence). The chain's CDR3 is CASKAATSYEQYF. The DNA of the CDR3 is TGTGCCAGCAAAGCTGCTACCTCCTACGAGCAGTACTTC.

This clonotype was seen ten or more times. This chain uses TRBV20-1 with TRBJ2-1; 10 bases are shared with TRBD2. V was pared by 5 bases and J by 4 bases, with 8 bases of the junction left unmatched. The germline V gene has CDR1 DFQATT and CDR2 SNEGSKA (reference sequence). The CDR3 consists of 15 residues. The CDR3 loop is CSAQRLAGEYNEQFF. The CDR3 DNA reads as TGCAGTGCTCAAAGACTAGCGGGCGAATACAATGAGCAGTTCTTC.

The rearrangement joins TRBV9 to TRBJ1-2; 10 bases match TRBD1. Germline CDR1 reads SGDLS; CDR2 reads YYNGEE. V was clipped by 1 base and J by 8 bases; unmatched bases: 8. The CDR3 contains 15 residues. CDR3 sequence: CASSVKGTGVSGYTF. In nucleotides, the CDR3 is TGTGCCAGCAGCGTAAAAGGGACAGGGGTTTCCGGCTACACCTTC.

The chain combines TRBV7-3 with TRBJ2-1; D uncertain. The V and J ends lost 5 bases and 5 bases respectively, with 13 bases between them. CDR1 is SGHTA and CDR2 is FQGTGA in the germline V gene. The CDR3 is 14 residues long. This CDR3 reads CASSLSSINNEQFF. The CDR3 region has the DNA TGTGCCAGCAGCCTCAGCTCAATCAACAATGAGCAGTTCTTC.

This chain links TRBV29-1 with TRBJ2-1; unclear D gene. The CDR3 is 11 residues long. V lost 3 bases and J lost 9, with 9 bases in between. Germline CDR1 reads SQVTM; CDR2 reads ANQGSEA. The CDR3 spells CSVDSPTEQFF. The CDR3 DNA reads TGCAGCGTTGATTCCCCCACTGAGCAGTTCTTC.

This clonotype has only a few counts. The chain joins TRBV5-1 to TRBJ2-1, with 7 bases identical to TRBD1. The CDR3 runs to 15 residues. Trimming took 0 bases from V and 8 from J; bases not matched to a gene: 8. Germline CDR1 SGHRS, CDR2 YFSETQ. CDR3 protein: CASSLGQGLYDEQFF. As DNA, the CDR3 is TGCGCCAGCAGCTTGGGACAGGGTTTGTACGATGAGCAGTTCTTC.

The genes are TRBV12-3 or TRBV12-4 and TRBJ2-7, with a tentative D call TRBD1 (6 bases). CDR3 length equals 11 residues. V was cut by 9 bases and J by 5 bases, with 11 bases left in between. The CDR3, as DNA: TGTGCCAGTCAGGGGACGGACGAGCAGTACTTC. Protein sequence: CASQGTDEQYF.

This clonotype has only a few counts. The chain combines TRBV5-6 with TRBJ2-1; 7 bases line up with TRBD1. This CDR3 has 17 amino acids. Germline trimming cut 0 bases from V and 7 bases from J; bases unmatched to any gene: 13. Per the germline V gene, CDR1 is SGHDT and CDR2 is YYEEEE. CDR3 DNA: TGTGCCAGCAGCTTGGATCCCGGGACAGCTAGGGGGAATGAGCAGTTCTTC. Its protein is CASSLDPGTARGNEQFF.

This clonotype has more than one count but fewer than ten. The chain is built from TRBV2 and TRBJ2-3; 10 positions match TRBD1. This CDR3 has 16 amino acids. In germline, CDR1 is SNHLY, CDR2 FYNNEI. V shed 6 bases, J shed 1 base, and the junction held 7 bases outside the gene matches. The CDR3 region is CASRDWTGGGTDTQYF. In DNA form, the CDR3 reads TGTGCCAGCAGGGATTGGACAGGGGGTGGCACAGATACGCAGTATTTT.

This clonotype showed up many times. V gene TRBV12-3 or TRBV12-4 combines with J gene TRBJ1-1; 11 positions agree with TRBD1. After removal of 5 bases from V and 5 bases from J, the junction contained 7 bases not matched to a gene. CDR3 size: 15 residues. The CDR3 here is CASSPSGTGGTEAFF. CDR3 bases: TGTGCCAGCAGTCCATCCGGGACAGGGGGGACTGAAGCTTTCTTT.

This chain connects TRBV10-3 to TRBJ2-5; 7 bases are shared with TRBD2. The CDR3 consists of 14 residues. Germline CDR1 and CDR2: ENHRY and SYGVKD. Trimming cost V 6 bases and J 4 bases; bases outside gene matches: 8. CDR3 DNA: TGTGCCATCAGGGGGGGGGGGATCGGAGAGACCCAGTACTTC. Translated, it gives CAIRGGGIGETQYF.

This clonotype has just a few counts. This chain uses TRBV9 with TRBJ2-1, with 9 bases identical to TRBD2. Germline assignment: CDR1 SGDLS and CDR2 YYNGEE. The CDR3 extends over 18 amino acids. V lost 0 bases, J lost 9 bases, and 16 bases stayed unmatched. This chain's CDR3 is CASSVAPRGGSGGIEQFF. The CDR3 coding sequence is TGTGCCAGCAGCGTAGCCCCCCGGGGCGGTAGCGGGGGAATTGAGCAGTTCTTC.

The rearrangement uses TRBV3-1 and TRBJ2-1; 8 positions agree with TRBD2. CDR1 is LGHDT, CDR2 YNNKEL, per germline (reference sequence). The CDR3 sequence is 16 residues long. The J segment lost 8 bases and the V segment lost 0 bases, leaving 9 bases of the junction unmatched. In DNA, the CDR3 is TGTGCCAGCAGCCAAGACTTCCCTCGGGAGGGGGATGAGCAGTTCTTC. It specifies CASSQDFPREGDEQFF.

The genes are TRBV19 and TRBJ1-1; D call uncertain. The CDR3 contains 17 residues. V gave up 4 bases and J gave up 6 bases, with 24 bases separating them. Germline V gives CDR1 LNHDA, CDR2 SQIVND (reference sequence). This CDR3 reads CASSSLYRTLTVAEAFF. The CDR3 nucleotides read TGTGCCAGTAGTAGCCTTTACCGGACCCTCACGGTGGCTGAAGCTTTCTTT.

This clonotype was counted a few times. The CDR3 sequence: CASSYAALLTGNYGYTF. For the CDR3, the DNA is TGTGCCAGCAGTTATGCGGCCCTGTTGACAGGGAACTATGGCTACACCTTC. The chain links TRBV6-5 to TRBJ1-2; 7 nucleotides line up with TRBD1. The germline V gene encodes CDR1 MNHEY and CDR2 SVGAGI. J lost 2 bases, V lost 3 bases, and 12 bases had no gene match. This CDR3 is built from 17 residues.

The chain is built from TRBV7-8 and TRBJ2-7, with D possibly matching TRBD2 (6 bases). CDR1 SGHVS and CDR2 FQNEAQ come from the germline V gene. V lost 4 bases and J lost 0, with 13 bases in between. The CDR3 sequence is 15 residues long. This CDR3 reads CASSSGTSISYEQYF. CDR3 nucleotide sequence: TGTGCCAGCAGCTCTGGGACTTCTATCTCCTACGAGCAGTACTTC.

The genes are TRBV28 and TRBJ2-7; D is possibly TRBD2 (5 bases). The germline CDR1 and CDR2 sequences are MDHEN and SYDVKM. The CDR3 contains 14 residues. V lost 2 bases to trimming and J lost 7 bases, with 15 bases between them. The CDR3, as DNA: TGTGCCAGCAGTTTACGATCCGGGTCGGGAGAGCAGTACTTC. Protein product: CASSLRSGSGEQYF.

This clonotype was counted a few times. The gene calls are TRBV4-1 and TRBJ2-1; D is perhaps TRBD2 (5 bases). CDR1 is MGHRA, CDR2 YSYEKL, per germline. The CDR3 extends over 15 amino acids. V lost 2 bases and J 6 bases, leaving 14 bases between the germline ends. As DNA, the CDR3 is TGCGCCAGCAGCCAACTTAGCGACGGGTTCAATGAGCAGTTCTTC. This sequence encodes CASSQLSDGFNEQFF.

This chain uses TRBV27 with TRBJ2-3; 12 bases agree with TRBD2. V lost 5 bases and J lost 4; bases outside the gene matches: 7. Germline V gives CDR1 MNHEY, CDR2 SMNVEV (reference sequence). The CDR3 extends over 16 amino acids. The CDR3 nucleotides read TGTGCCAGCAGTACCCGACTAGCGGGAGAGGCAGATACGCAGTATTTT. It codes for CASSTRLAGEADTQYF.

The V and J genes are TRBV27 and TRBJ2-1; 10 bases align to TRBD1. CDR1 and CDR2 from the germline V gene are MNHEY and SMNVEV (reference sequence). V lost 6 bases and J lost 8; bases outside the gene matches: 13. The CDR3 consists of 16 residues. CDR3 DNA: TGTGCCAGCAGCGATACTCCGGGACAGGGGACGGATGAGCAGTTCTTC. Translated: CASSDTPGQGTDEQFF.

The rearrangement links TRBV20-1 to TRBJ1-6; D unresolved. Germline V lookup: CDR1 DFQATT, CDR2 SNEGSKA (reference sequence). V lost 0 bases, J lost 7 bases, and 13 bases lay in between. The CDR3 has 15 amino acids. CDR3 nucleotides: TGCAGTGCTAGAGAGGGGAGAGGGAAGAATTCACCCCTCCACTTT. The encoded protein is CSAREGRGKNSPLHF.

This chain connects TRBV27 to TRBJ2-7; D is possibly TRBD1 (5 bases). The V end was cut by 1 base, the J end by 3 bases, with 10 bases between. Germline assignment: CDR1 MNHEY and CDR2 SMNVEV (reference sequence). This CDR3 region has 14 residues. CDR3 sequence reads: CASSLWGGHYEQYF. The CDR3 region has the DNA TGTGCCAGCAGTTTATGGGGCGGTCACTACGAGCAGTACTTC.

The chain couples TRBV5-1 to TRBJ2-7; no clear D gene. Trimming shortened V by 0 bases and J by 3 bases, and 10 bases separated the two germline ends. The CDR3 contains 14 residues. The germline gives CDR1 SGHRS, CDR2 YFSETQ. The CDR3 protein is CASSLVGSDYEQYF. DNA of the CDR3: TGCGCCAGCAGCTTGGTAGGCTCAGACTACGAGCAGTACTTC.

This clonotype has more than one count but fewer than ten. V usage is TRBV5-1 and J usage is TRBJ2-7, with 9 nucleotides matching TRBD2. V was pared by 3 bases and J by 13 bases, with 11 bases of the junction left unmatched. Germline CDR1 SGHRS, CDR2 YFSETQ. The CDR3 loop spans 13 amino acids. CDR3: CASSYDSSGVAYF. The CDR3 DNA sequence: TGCGCCAGCAGCTACGACTCTAGCGGGGTTGCTTACTTC. Filled out from reference TRBV5-1 and TRBJ2-7, the complete variable domain reads KAGVTQTPRYLIKTRGQQVTLSCSPISGHRSVSWYQQTPGQGLQFLFEYFSETQRNKGNFPGRFSGRQFSNSRSEMNVSTLELGDSALYLCASSYDSSGVAYFGPGTRLTVT.